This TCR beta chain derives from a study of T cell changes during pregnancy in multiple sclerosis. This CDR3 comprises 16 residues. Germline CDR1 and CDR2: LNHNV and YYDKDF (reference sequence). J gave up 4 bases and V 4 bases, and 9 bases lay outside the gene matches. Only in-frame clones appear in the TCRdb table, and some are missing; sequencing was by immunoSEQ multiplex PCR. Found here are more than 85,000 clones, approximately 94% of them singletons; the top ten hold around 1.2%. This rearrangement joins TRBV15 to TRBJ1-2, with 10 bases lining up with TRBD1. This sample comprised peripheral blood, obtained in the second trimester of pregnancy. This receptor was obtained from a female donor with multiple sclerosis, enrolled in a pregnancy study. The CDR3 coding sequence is TGTGCCACCAGCATGGTCCGGGACAGGGGCGGCTATGGCTACACCTTC. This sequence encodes CATSMVRDRGGYGYTF.